Presented here are 20 T cell receptor beta chains from one specimen sequenced in a study of cytomegalovirus exposure and HLA in healthy donors. Use of 60 Vbeta and 13 Jbeta primers characterized the PCR. This table comes from immunoSEQ multiplex PCR, and its TCRdb copy is limited to in-frame clones, with some not included. The sample lists 130,000 to 150,000 clones, around two thirds seen once, with 4.3% in the top ten. The specimen sequenced was PBMCs. All receptors derive from a man aged 18 to 30 in good health and CMV-seropositive.

In its sample, this clone was seen once. CDR3 region: CASSLTSYEQYF. As DNA, the CDR3 is TGTGCCAGCAGTCTCACAAGCTACGAGCAGTACTTC. This chain connects TRBV28 to TRBJ2-7; D not certain. CDR3 length equals 12 residues. Trimming took 5 bases from V and 3 from J, leaving 8 bases between them. CDR1 MDHEN and CDR2 SYDVKM come from the germline V gene.

The gene calls are TRBV5-4 and TRBJ1-3; D gene ambiguous. CDR1 is SGHNT and CDR2 is YYREEE in the germline V gene (reference sequence). There are 14 residues in the CDR3. Trimming stripped 1 base from V and 2 bases from J, with 7 bases between. Here the CDR3 DNA reads TGTGCCAGCAGCTTGCTAGAGACTGGAAACACCATATATTTT. Protein product: CASSLLETGNTIYF. The complete variable domain, with remaining parts taken from reference TRBV5-4 and TRBJ1-3, reads ETGVTQSPTHLIKTRGQQVTLRCSSQSGHNTVSWYQQALGQGPQFIFQYYREEENGRGNFPPRFSGLQFPNYSSELNVNALELDDSALYLCASSLLETGNTIYFGEGSWLTVV.

The chain recombines TRBV7-6 with TRBJ1-5; 9 nucleotides line up with TRBD1. Trimming took 0 bases from V and 0 from J; bases not matched to a gene: 3. Germline lookup yields CDR1 SGHVS and CDR2 FNYEAQ. The CDR3 spans 17 residues. The DNA of the CDR3 is TGTGCCAGCAGCTTAGCGACAGGGGGGTATAGCAATCAGCCCCAGCATTTT. This encodes CASSLATGGYSNQPQHF.

This clone occurred a few times. CDR3 sequence: CASSVNKGGTEAFF. The CDR3 DNA reads as TGTGCCAGCAGCGTAAACAAAGGAGGCACTGAAGCTTTCTTT. This chain joins TRBV7-8 and TRBJ1-1; no firm D call. Germline V CDR1 and CDR2: SGHVS, FQNEAQ. V shed 5 bases and J shed 4 bases, with 14 bases lying between them. The CDR3 consists of 14 residues.

This clone has a handful of counts. The genes are TRBV7-9 and TRBJ2-1, with 9 nucleotides matching TRBD2. The CDR3 length is 15 residues. Per the germline V gene, CDR1 is SEHNR and CDR2 is FQNEAQ (reference sequence). J lost 0 bases, V lost 3 bases, and 0 bases had no gene match. CDR3 in DNA: TGTGCCAGCAGCTTTAGCGGGAGCTCCTACAATGAGCAGTTCTTC. This gives the protein CASSFSGSSYNEQFF.

The chain has TRBV4-2 and TRBJ1-5; a weak D match, TRBD1 (6 bases). Trimming took 1 base from V and 5 from J, leaving 6 bases between them. CDR1 is LGHNA, CDR2 YNFKEQ, per germline. This CDR3 has 13 amino acids. The CDR3 bases are TGTGCCAGCAGCCAAGCAGGGGATCAGCCCCAGCATTTT. Translating it yields CASSQAGDQPQHF.

The chain joins TRBV27 to TRBJ2-7; TRBD1 matches at 9 bases. Germline V gene lookup returns CDR1 MNHEY and CDR2 SMNVEV (reference sequence). The CDR3 totals 13 residues. V dropped 8 bases and J dropped 4; count of bases not matched to a gene: 6. DNA of the CDR3: TGTGCCAGCGGGAGACAGGGGGAGTACGAGCAGTACTTC. Its translation: CASGRQGEYEQYF.

This chain uses TRBV11-3 with TRBJ2-5; 10 nucleotides align to TRBD1. V lost 3 bases and J lost 0; bases outside the gene matches: 1. Germline CDR1 is SGHNT and CDR2 is YENEEA. The CDR3 runs 15 residues. CDR3 coding DNA: TGTGCCAGCAGCTTGGGGACAGGGGACCAAGAGACCCAGTACTTC. Protein: CASSLGTGDQETQYF.

The chain couples TRBV5-4 to TRBJ2-5, with 8 positions matching TRBD1. Germline CDR1 reads SGHNT; CDR2 reads YYREEE (reference sequence). The CDR3 consists of 15 residues. Trimming cost V 6 bases and J 0 bases; bases outside gene matches: 7. The CDR3 region is CASTTGAGYQETQYF. The CDR3 DNA reads as TGTGCCAGCACGACAGGGGCGGGGTACCAAGAGACCCAGTACTTC.

This clone came up a few times. The chain links TRBV5-1 to TRBJ2-3; 12 bases match TRBD2. The CDR3 has 16 residues. CDR1 and CDR2 from the germline V gene are SGHRS and YFSETQ. Trimming removed 7 bases from V and 1 base from J; junction bases left unmatched: 7. CDR3 residues: CASQRTSGIGTDTQYF. CDR3 bases: TGCGCCAGCCAGCGGACTAGCGGGATTGGCACAGATACGCAGTATTTT.

The gene calls are TRBV27 and TRBJ2-7; tentative D call: TRBD1 (6 bases). The CDR3 consists of 14 residues. Germline CDR1 MNHEY, CDR2 SMNVEV (reference sequence). V lost 10 bases to trimming and J lost 6 bases, with 22 bases between them. The CDR3 protein is CATGLVAAGAEQYF. CDR3 coding DNA: TGTGCCACAGGCCTGGTGGCGGCAGGGGCCGAGCAGTACTTC.

The rearrangement links TRBV7-2 to TRBJ1-5, with 7 bases fitting TRBD1. Germline trimming cut 1 base from V and 2 bases from J; bases unmatched to any gene: 2. CDR1 is SGHTA, CDR2 FQGNSA, per germline. There are 15 residues in the CDR3. This CDR3 is CASSLDRGGNQPQHF. CDR3 bases: TGTGCCAGCAGCTTAGACAGGGGTGGCAATCAGCCCCAGCATTTT.

V is TRBV27 and J is TRBJ2-7; D might be TRBD1 (5 bases). V was pared by 2 bases and J by 6 bases, with 11 bases between. CDR3 length: 13 amino acids. CDR1 MNHEY and CDR2 SMNVEV come from the germline V gene (reference sequence). The CDR3 is CASSLRGAREQYF. CDR3 DNA: TGTGCCAGCAGTTTACGTGGGGCCCGCGAGCAGTACTTC.

The chain carries TRBV7-9 and TRBJ2-3; TRBD1 might be the D (6 bases). Trimming pared 5 bases from V and 2 bases from J, leaving 11 bases between. The length of the CDR3 is 14 residues. Germline V gene lookup returns CDR1 SEHNR and CDR2 FQNEAQ (reference sequence). DNA for the CDR3: TGTGCCAGCAGCCGGACAGACAACACAGATACGCAGTATTTT. Translation: CASSRTDNTDTQYF.

The J gene is TRBJ1-2, the V gene TRBV28; D might be TRBD1 (5 bases). The V end was cut by 5 bases, the J end by 7 bases, with 14 bases between. Germline V CDR1 and CDR2: MDHEN, SYDVKM. CDR3 length equals 13 residues. CDR3 nucleotides: TGTGCCAGCAGTAGCGCGGGGGGGGTTGGCTACACCTTC. This encodes CASSSAGGVGYTF.

This chain joins TRBV2 and TRBJ2-7, with TRBD2 matching over 7 bases. The ends lost 8 bases at V and 5 bases at J; junction bases unmatched: 12. The CDR3 has 14 amino acids. Germline loops: CDR1 SNHLY, CDR2 FYNNEI. The CDR3 coding sequence is TGTGCCAGCGCCTCTATAGCGGGCCCACACGAGCAGTACTTC. As protein: CASASIAGPHEQYF.

V is TRBV27 and J is TRBJ2-1, with 7 positions matching TRBD2. There are 14 residues in the CDR3. V gave up 7 bases and J gave up 9 bases; unmatched junction bases: 12. CDR1 MNHEY and CDR2 SMNVEV come from the germline V gene (reference sequence). In DNA form, the CDR3 reads TGTGCCAGCATCCTGGGCAGCCTAGCGGCTGAGCAGTTCTTC. This codes for CASILGSLAAEQFF.

The chain combines TRBV6-1 with TRBJ1-2; weak D call: TRBD1 (5 bases). The V gene's germline CDR1 is MNHNS and CDR2 SASEGT. V lost 6 bases to trimming and J lost 6 bases, with 14 bases between them. There are 13 residues in the CDR3. Here the CDR3 DNA reads TGTGCCAGCAGGGACACCTACTCGGATGGCTACACCTTC. Protein: CASRDTYSDGYTF.

This clone was seen more than once but under ten times. The V gene is TRBV9, the J gene TRBJ2-2; D is perhaps TRBD2 (5 bases). Trimming pared 0 bases from V and 6 bases from J, leaving 12 bases between. From germline, CDR1 is SGDLS and CDR2 YYNGEE. This CDR3 is 15 amino acids long. CDR3 in amino acids: CASSVGRSWPGELFF. CDR3 nucleotides: TGTGCCAGCAGCGTAGGGAGGAGTTGGCCCGGGGAGCTGTTTTTT.

V usage is TRBV2 and J usage is TRBJ1-1; no reliable D call. With 1 base removed from V and 1 base from J, the gap between germline ends came to 7 bases. This CDR3 is 14 amino acids long. Per the germline V gene, CDR1 is SNHLY and CDR2 is FYNNEI. The CDR3: CASSEETQNTEAFF. CDR3 DNA: TGTGCCAGCAGTGAAGAGACACAGAACACTGAAGCTTTCTTT.